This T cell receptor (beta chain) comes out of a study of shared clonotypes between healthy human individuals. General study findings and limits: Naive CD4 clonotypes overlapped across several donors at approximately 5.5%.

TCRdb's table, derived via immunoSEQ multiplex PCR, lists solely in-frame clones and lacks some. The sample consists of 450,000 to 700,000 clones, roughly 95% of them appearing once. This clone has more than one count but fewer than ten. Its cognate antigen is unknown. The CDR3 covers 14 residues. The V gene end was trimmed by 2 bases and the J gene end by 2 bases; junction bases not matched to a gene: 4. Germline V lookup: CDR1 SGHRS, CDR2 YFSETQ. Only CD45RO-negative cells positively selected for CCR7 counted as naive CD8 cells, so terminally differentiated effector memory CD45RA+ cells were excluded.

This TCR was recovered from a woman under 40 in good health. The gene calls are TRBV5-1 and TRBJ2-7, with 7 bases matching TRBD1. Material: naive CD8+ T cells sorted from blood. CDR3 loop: CASSLRTGAYEQYF. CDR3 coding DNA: TGCGCCAGCAGCTTACGGACAGGAGCCTACGAGCAGTACTTC.